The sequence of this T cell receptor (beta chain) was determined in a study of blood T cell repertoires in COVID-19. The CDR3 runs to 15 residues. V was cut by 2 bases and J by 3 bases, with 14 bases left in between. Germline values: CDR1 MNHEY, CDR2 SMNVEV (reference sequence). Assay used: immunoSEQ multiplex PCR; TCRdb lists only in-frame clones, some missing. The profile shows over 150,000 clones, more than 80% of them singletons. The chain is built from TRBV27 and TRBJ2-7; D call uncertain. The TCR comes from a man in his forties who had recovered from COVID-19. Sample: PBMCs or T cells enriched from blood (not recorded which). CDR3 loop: CASSLPWSALYEQYF. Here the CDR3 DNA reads TGTGCCAGCAGTTTACCCTGGTCTGCGCTCTACGAGCAGTACTTC.